A single sample gave rise to the 27 T cell receptor beta chains below, sequenced in a study of T cells in tuberculosis. Produced via immunoSEQ multiplex PCR; TCRdb's table is partial and in-frame only. The repertoire holds 25,000 to 35,000 clones, with roughly 96% as singletons. The sample consisted of PBMCs. The receptors shown here come from a donor aged 10 to 29 with latent tuberculosis or without tuberculosis infection.

The chain combines TRBV6-1 with TRBJ2-4; TRBD1 agrees at 9 bases. V was pared by 6 bases and J by 9 bases, with 6 bases of the junction left unmatched. The germline CDR1 and CDR2 sequences are MNHNS and SASEGT. The CDR3 loop spans 13 amino acids. The CDR3: CASSGQGRGIQYF. CDR3 sequence (DNA): TGTGCCAGCAGCGGACAGGGGAGAGGCATTCAGTACTTC.

This chain joins TRBV4-2 and TRBJ2-6, with D perhaps matching TRBD2 (7 bases). Germline V CDR1 and CDR2: LGHNA, YNFKEQ. Between the trimmed V and J ends, which lost 1 base and 0 bases, there was a span of 13 bases. The CDR3 has 18 amino acids. CDR3 DNA sequence: TGTGCCAGCAGCCAAGGACTAGGGGGGGACTCTGGGGCCAACGTCCTGACTTTC. This sequence encodes CASSQGLGGDSGANVLTF.

This clone was seen only once. The rearrangement links TRBV4-1 to TRBJ2-1, with 13 nucleotides matching TRBD2. The germline V gene encodes CDR1 MGHRA and CDR2 YSYEKL. With V trimmed by 3 bases and J by 6 bases, 5 bases remained unmatched. CDR3 length equals 16 residues. CDR3 sequence (DNA): TGCGCCAGCAGCCAGGGGACTAGCGGGATACGCAATGAGCAGTTCTTC. It codes for CASSQGTSGIRNEQFF.

The chain carries TRBV5-1 and TRBJ2-1, with D possibly matching TRBD2 (5 bases). Between the trimmed V and J ends, which lost 2 bases and 0 bases, there was a span of 9 bases. The germline gives CDR1 SGHRS, CDR2 YFSETQ. The CDR3 runs 15 residues. The CDR3 DNA follows: TGCGCCAGCAGCTTTAGCGTCAGCTCCTACAATGAGCAGTTCTTC. It yields the protein CASSFSVSSYNEQFF.

V usage is TRBV19 and J usage is TRBJ2-3, with D unresolved. The germline V and J ends were trimmed by 6 bases and 5 bases, with 15 bases remaining between them. Looked up from germline, CDR1 is LNHDA and CDR2 is SQIVND (reference sequence). The CDR3 length is 14 residues. CDR3 bases: TGTGCCAGTAGCATTAACACCCCCCTAGATACGCAGTATTTT. This encodes CASSINTPLDTQYF.

This clone was seen only once. V and J are TRBV6-1 and TRBJ1-2; TRBD1 matches at 7 bases. The CDR3 spans 14 residues. Germline lookup yields CDR1 MNHNS and CDR2 SASEGT. The V gene end was trimmed by 4 bases and the J gene end by 6 bases; junction bases not matched to a gene: 8. CDR3 residues: CASSVQGRGNGYTF. CDR3 sequence (DNA): TGTGCCAGCAGTGTACAGGGGCGCGGAAATGGCTACACCTTC.

The rearrangement links TRBV5-1 to TRBJ2-1, with D unresolved. Trimming removed 6 bases from V and 0 bases from J, with 13 bases in between. Per germline, CDR1 SGHRS and CDR2 YFSETQ. The CDR3 loop spans 15 amino acids. The CDR3 region has the DNA TGCGCCAGCACATCTGGAGTAAGCTCCTACAATGAGCAGTTCTTC. This translates into CASTSGVSSYNEQFF.

This sequence joins TRBV5-4 and TRBJ1-1; weak D call: TRBD1 (5 bases). The CDR3 consists of 14 residues. V dropped 3 bases and J dropped 3 bases, with 12 bases sitting between them. Germline CDR1 and CDR2: SGHNT and YYREEE (reference sequence). The CDR3 region is CASSYFVGDTEAFF. CDR3 nucleotides: TGTGCCAGCAGCTACTTCGTAGGGGACACTGAAGCTTTCTTT.

This rearrangement joins TRBV13 to TRBJ2-5; 8 bases match TRBD2. Losses at the gene ends were 5 bases for V and 5 bases for J; bases not matched to a gene: 10. CDR3 length: 15 amino acids. Germline CDR1 reads PRHDT; CDR2 reads FYEKMQ (reference sequence). The CDR3 DNA follows: TGTGCCAGCAGCCCTCGAGCGGGAGCAGGGGAGACCCAGTACTTC. Its translation: CASSPRAGAGETQYF.

The chain employs TRBV7-9 and TRBJ1-1, with D possibly matching TRBD1 (5 bases). This CDR3 has 17 residues. Germline CDR1 is SEHNR and CDR2 is FQNEAQ (reference sequence). V lost 4 bases to trimming and J lost 0 bases, with 18 bases between them. CDR3 coding DNA: TGTGCCAGCAGCTCCCCTCCGGGGGGGAATATGAACACTGAAGCTTTCTTT. This translates into CASSSPPGGNMNTEAFF.

This chain connects TRBV2 to TRBJ2-1, with D possibly being TRBD1 (5 bases). Germline CDR1 reads SNHLY; CDR2 reads FYNNEI. Deletions cut 9 bases from V and 5 bases from J, with 14 bases between. This CDR3 has 13 amino acids. The CDR3 reads CASNLRGNNEQFF. The CDR3 DNA sequence: TGTGCCAGTAACTTAAGGGGAAACAATGAGCAGTTCTTC.

The gene calls are TRBV2 and TRBJ2-7; TRBD2 is a possible D gene (6 bases). CDR3 length: 13 residues. The V and J ends lost 8 bases and 7 bases respectively, with 18 bases between them. Looked up from germline, CDR1 is SNHLY and CDR2 is FYNNEI. The CDR3 DNA is TGTGCCAGCGGGGTTCGGGAGTTGGGGGAGCAGTACTTC. It encodes CASGVRELGEQYF.

The gene calls are TRBV4-1 and TRBJ2-7; D perhaps matches TRBD2 (6 bases). This CDR3 has 13 residues. Germline CDR1 reads MGHRA; CDR2 reads YSYEKL. The V end lost 1 base, the J end lost 3 bases, and 7 bases lay between the germline ends. Here the CDR3 reads CASSQVRDYEQYF. The CDR3 bases are TGCGCCAGCAGCCAAGTGCGGGACTACGAGCAGTACTTC.

CDR3 DNA: TGCAGCGTTGAAGAGGAGGACGAGCAGGGGCGACCCTACGAGCAGTACTTC. Residues: CSVEEEDEQGRPYEQYF. V and J are TRBV29-1 and TRBJ2-7; D is perhaps TRBD1 (6 bases). Between the trimmed V and J ends, which lost 0 bases and 2 bases, there was a span of 20 bases. CDR1 is SQVTM and CDR2 is ANQGSEA in the germline V gene. The CDR3 totals 17 residues.

The chain uses TRBV7-3 and TRBJ2-7; tentatively, D is TRBD1 (5 bases). Germline V gene data show CDR1 as SGHTA and CDR2 as FQGTGA. Trimming pared 5 bases from V and 0 bases from J, leaving 8 bases between. The CDR3 extends over 13 amino acids. The CDR3 reads CASSQGHSYEQYF. The CDR3 nucleotides read TGTGCCAGCAGCCAAGGACACTCCTACGAGCAGTACTTC. The full variable domain, its missing parts supplied by reference TRBV7-3 and TRBJ2-7, is GAGVSQTPSNKVTEKGKYVELRCDPISGHTALYWYRQSLGQGPEFLIYFQGTGAADDSGLPNDRFFAVRPEGSVSTLKIQRTERGDSAVYLCASSQGHSYEQYFGPGTRLTVT.

V and J are TRBV9 and TRBJ2-3; 12 positions agree with TRBD2. V dropped 0 bases and J dropped 3; count of bases not matched to a gene: 5. The germline V gene has CDR1 SGDLS and CDR2 YYNGEE. This CDR3 has 17 amino acids. The CDR3 DNA reads as TGTGCCAGCAGCGTAGACCCTAGCGGGGGGGGTACAGATACGCAGTATTTT. It specifies CASSVDPSGGGTDTQYF. Full variable domain (rest looked up from reference TRBV9 and TRBJ2-3): DSGVTQTPKHLITATGQRVTLRCSPRSGDLSVYWYQQSLDQGLQFLIQYYNGEERAKGNILERFSAQQFPDLHSELNLSSLELGDSALYFCASSVDPSGGGTDTQYFGPGTRLTVL.

CDR3 residues: CASSWGTSGRGLREQYF. The CDR3 DNA reads TGCGCCAGCAGCTGGGGGACTAGCGGGAGGGGCCTCAGGGAGCAGTACTTC. V usage is TRBV5-1 and J usage is TRBJ2-7, with 16 bases fitting TRBD2. Trimming took 3 bases from V and 7 from J; bases not matched to a gene: 10. The CDR3 is made up of 17 amino acids. The germline V gene encodes CDR1 SGHRS and CDR2 YFSETQ.

The gene calls are TRBV10-2 and TRBJ1-5; D is uncertain. The germline gives CDR1 WSHSY, CDR2 SAAADI. Trimming stripped 11 bases from V and 0 bases from J, with 8 bases between. The CDR3 is 12 residues long. The CDR3 is CALQDSNQPQHF. CDR3 coding DNA: TGCGCCCTCCAGGATAGCAATCAGCCCCAGCATTTT.

This rearrangement joins TRBV5-1 to TRBJ2-3; TRBD1 matches 10 bases. The CDR3 consists of 17 residues. Trimming removed 4 bases from V and 3 bases from J; junction bases left unmatched: 11. Germline V gene data show CDR1 as SGHRS and CDR2 as YFSETQ. The CDR3 DNA follows: TGCGCCAGCAGCCCAATGACAGGGGGCGGGTTGACAGATACGCAGTATTTT. This encodes CASSPMTGGGLTDTQYF.

J is TRBJ1-5 and V is TRBV4-1; 9 bases align to TRBD1. Germline V CDR1 and CDR2: MGHRA, YSYEKL. With 0 bases clipped from V and 2 bases from J, the junction kept 5 bases outside the gene matches. CDR3 size: 17 residues. CDR3: CASSQEQGAARNQPQHF. CDR3 sequence (DNA): TGCGCCAGCAGCCAAGAACAGGGGGCCGCGCGCAATCAGCCCCAGCATTTT.

The chain has TRBV5-4 and TRBJ2-1; a weak D match, TRBD2 (6 bases). The germline V and J ends were trimmed by 0 bases and 5 bases, with 12 bases remaining between them. Germline CDR1 SGHNT, CDR2 YYREEE (reference sequence). The length of the CDR3 is 15 residues. The CDR3 loop reads CASSLGTSSNNEQFF. As DNA, the CDR3 is TGTGCCAGCAGCTTGGGCACTAGCTCAAACAATGAGCAGTTCTTC.

This clone is a singleton in its sample. The rearrangement links TRBV12-5 to TRBJ2-3, with 9 bases lining up with TRBD1. This CDR3 has 18 amino acids. V lost 0 bases, J lost 5 bases, and 12 bases stayed unmatched. The germline CDR1 and CDR2 sequences are LGHNT and FRNRAP. DNA of the CDR3: TGTGCTAGTGGTTTGGTAGCGTCGGGACAGGGTTGGTTAGATACGCAGTATTTT. Encoded protein: CASGLVASGQGWLDTQYF.

The chain's CDR3 is CASSSTRGYNEQFF. The CDR3 DNA is TGTGCCAGCAGCTCGACGCGGGGCTACAATGAGCAGTTCTTC. The chain links TRBV7-2 to TRBJ2-1; D might be TRBD2 (6 bases). The V and J ends lost 4 bases and 3 bases respectively, with 10 bases between them. Germline CDR1 SGHTA, CDR2 FQGNSA. This CDR3 has 14 amino acids.

The chain couples TRBV5-1 to TRBJ2-5; 10 bases match TRBD1. The V and J ends lost 4 bases and 2 bases, in that order; junction bases with no gene match: 11. CDR1 and CDR2 from the germline V gene are SGHRS and YFSETQ. The CDR3 loop spans 17 amino acids. The CDR3 reads CASSIGSGQGIQETQYF. CDR3 coding DNA: TGCGCCAGCAGCATCGGATCGGGACAGGGGATTCAAGAGACCCAGTACTTC.

The rearrangement links TRBV6-1 to TRBJ2-1; 11 bases map to TRBD2. Trimming removed 3 bases from V and 4 bases from J; junction bases left unmatched: 5. This CDR3 contains 16 residues. Germline CDR1 and CDR2: MNHNS and SASEGT. The chain's CDR3 is CASSEPTSGSYNEQFF. For the CDR3, the DNA is TGTGCCAGCAGTGAGCCAACTAGCGGGAGTTACAATGAGCAGTTCTTC.

The chain is built from TRBV4-1 and TRBJ2-5; 8 bases line up with TRBD2. The ends lost 1 base at V and 6 bases at J; junction bases unmatched: 10. The CDR3 loop spans 16 amino acids. Germline lookup yields CDR1 MGHRA and CDR2 YSYEKL. This CDR3 reads CASSQARPGGQKTQYF. The DNA for the CDR3 is TGCGCCAGCAGCCAAGCAAGACCGGGGGGGCAGAAGACCCAGTACTTC.

The chain is built from TRBV7-6 and TRBJ2-3; 9 bases agree with TRBD2. Germline-derived CDR1 and CDR2 are SGHVS and FNYEAQ. Trimming at V came to 2 bases and at J to 2 bases, leaving 5 bases not matched to a gene. The CDR3 is 16 residues long. CDR3 bases: TGTGCCAGCAGCTTAATCTCTAGCGGGATCACAGATACGCAGTATTTT. As protein: CASSLISSGITDTQYF. Drawing the rest from reference TRBV7-6 and TRBJ2-3, the complete variable domain is GAGVSQSPRYKVTKRGQDVALRCDPISGHVSLYWYRQALGQGPEFLTYFNYEAQQDKSGLPNDRFSAERPEGSISTLTIQRTEQRDSAMYRCASSLISSGITDTQYFGPGTRLTVL.